The following is a T cell receptor beta chain sequence with its context. The antigen remains unidentified. These data belong to a study of cytomegalovirus exposure and HLA in healthy donors. The study's findings and limits: CMV serostatus stood as the only immune exposure information on hand. Common viral pathogens were later found to be apparently linked to several of the most significant clusters. Cytomegalovirus association was listed for approximately 160 TCR beta chains.

The CDR3 covers 15 residues. Germline CDR1 and CDR2: MNHNS and SASEGT. The J segment lost 6 bases and the V segment lost 6 bases, leaving 12 bases of the junction unmatched. PCR primers comprised 60 Vbeta and 13 Jbeta primers. Sequencing used immunoSEQ multiplex PCR; TCRdb keeps in-frame clones, though not all of them. The sample records about 130,000 clones, more than 80% being singletons. The rearrangement joins TRBV6-1 to TRBJ1-2, with 8 bases aligning to TRBD1. The sequence derives from a man aged 25 to 45 in good health and CMV-seropositive. Sequencing was carried out using PBMCs. For the CDR3, the DNA is TGTGCCAGCAGAACCGAGGGGCAGGGGGCGCATGGCTACACCTTC. Amino acids: CASRTEGQGAHGYTF.